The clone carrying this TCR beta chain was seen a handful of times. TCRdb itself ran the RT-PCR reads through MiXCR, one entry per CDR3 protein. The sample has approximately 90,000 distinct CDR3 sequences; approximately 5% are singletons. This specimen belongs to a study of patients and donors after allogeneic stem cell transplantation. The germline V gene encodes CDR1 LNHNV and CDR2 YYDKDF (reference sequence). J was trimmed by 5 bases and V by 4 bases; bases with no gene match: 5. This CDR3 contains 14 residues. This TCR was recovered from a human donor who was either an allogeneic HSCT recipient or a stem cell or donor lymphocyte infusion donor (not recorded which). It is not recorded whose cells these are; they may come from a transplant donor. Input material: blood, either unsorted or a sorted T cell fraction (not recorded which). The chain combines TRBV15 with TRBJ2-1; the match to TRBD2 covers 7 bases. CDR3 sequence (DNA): TGTGCCACCAGCAAGGGCGGGAGAGACAATGAGCAGTTCTTC. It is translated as CATSKGGRDNEQFF.